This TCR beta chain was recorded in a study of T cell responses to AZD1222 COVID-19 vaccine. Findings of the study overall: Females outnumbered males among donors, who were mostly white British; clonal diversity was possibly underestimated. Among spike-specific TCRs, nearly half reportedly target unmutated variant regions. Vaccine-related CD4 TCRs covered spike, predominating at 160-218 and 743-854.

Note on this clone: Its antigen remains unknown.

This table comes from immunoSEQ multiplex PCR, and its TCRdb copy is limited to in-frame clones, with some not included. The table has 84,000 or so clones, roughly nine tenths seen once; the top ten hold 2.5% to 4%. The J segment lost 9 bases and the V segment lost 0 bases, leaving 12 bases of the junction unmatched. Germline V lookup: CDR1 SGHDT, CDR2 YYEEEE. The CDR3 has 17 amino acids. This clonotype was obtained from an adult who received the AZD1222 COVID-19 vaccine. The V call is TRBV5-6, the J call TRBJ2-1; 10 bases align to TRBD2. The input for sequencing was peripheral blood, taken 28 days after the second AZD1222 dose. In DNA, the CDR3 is TGTGCCAGCAGCTTGGCCGCTAGCGGGGGCCCCGGGGGTGAGCAGTTCTTC. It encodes CASSLAASGGPGGEQFF.